The 17 T cell receptor beta chains below all came from one sample that was sequenced in a study of response to subunit inactivated influenza vaccine. TCRdb reprocessed the RT-PCR reads with MiXCR, giving one entry per CDR3 protein. Among 300,000 to 350,000 distinct CDR3 sequences, roughly 22% were seen once, and the ten largest hold 10%. The sequences come from PBMCs from blood, collected less than 22 months after vaccination. Source of these receptors: a man aged 50-75 years who received an inactivated influenza vaccine.

This clonotype came up many times. The chain has TRBV24-1 and TRBJ1-1; D not certain. The CDR3 loop spans 15 amino acids. CDR1 and CDR2 (germline): KGHDR, SFDVKD. V lost 4 bases and J 1 base, leaving 12 bases between the germline ends. CDR3: CATSEFEVRNTEAFF. The CDR3 DNA is TGTGCCACCAGTGAATTTGAGGTGCGGAACACTGAAGCTTTCTTT.

This clonotype was recorded at least ten times. The CDR3 loop reads CASSFTVDGYTF. The CDR3 nucleotides are TGTGCCAGCAGTTTTACGGTCGATGGCTACACCTTC. The gene calls are TRBV12-3 or TRBV12-4 and TRBJ1-2, with D unclear. The CDR3 has 12 residues. V was cut by 3 bases and J by 6 bases, with 8 bases left in between.

This chain joins TRBV21-1 and TRBJ1-1. TRBV21-1 is designated a pseudogene. CDR3 length: 18 amino acids. CDR3 protein: CASSKVRRTQGRDAEAFF. In DNA, the CDR3 is TGTGCCAGCAGCAAAGTTAGGCGGACCCAGGGACGAGACGCTGAAGCTTTCTTT.

The rearrangement links TRBV4-3 to TRBJ2-3; D might be TRBD1 (5 bases). The V end was cut by 4 bases, the J end by 0 bases, with 14 bases between. The germline V gene encodes CDR1 LGHNA and CDR2 YSLEER. This CDR3 is 16 amino acids long. CDR3 bases: TGCGCCAGCAGCCTAACGGACGGACACAGCACAGATACGCAGTATTTT. It yields the protein CASSLTDGHSTDTQYF.

This clonotype was picked up a small number of times. The chain joins TRBV11-3 to TRBJ2-7; D tentatively reads TRBD1 or TRBD2 (5 bases each). CDR1 SGHNT and CDR2 YENEEA come from the germline V gene. Trimming left V 2 bases short and J 2 bases short, with 13 bases between. The CDR3 runs to 15 residues. CDR3 loop: CASSLYSEGPYEQYF. The CDR3 coding sequence is TGTGCCAGCAGCTTATATTCCGAGGGGCCCTACGAGCAGTACTTC.

This clonotype was observed a handful of times. The chain joins TRBV3-1 to TRBJ1-1; D unclear. Germline values: CDR1 LGHDT, CDR2 YNNKEL (reference sequence). Deletions cut 0 bases from V and 4 bases from J, with 15 bases between. This CDR3 comprises 16 residues. The DNA for the CDR3 is TGTGCCAGCAGCCAAGAGTACATTGAGGTGGGCACTGAAGCTTTCTTT. Translating gives CASSQEYIEVGTEAFF.

Only a few counts were recorded for this clonotype. The chain carries TRBV12-3 or TRBV12-4 and TRBJ2-5; D is possibly TRBD2 (6 bases). With 3 bases removed from V and 2 bases from J, the gap between germline ends came to 10 bases. This CDR3 is built from 14 residues. The chain's CDR3 is CASSFVGGQETQYF. Here the CDR3 DNA reads TGTGCCAGCAGTTTCGTGGGGGGACAAGAGACCCAGTACTTC.

This clonotype appeared a few times. No DNA is shown, since the ends of the CDR3 on it are uncertain; the CDR3 is the one TCRdb lists. CDR3 sequence reads: CASSLSTGFKPGSCFF. The rearrangement links TRBV11-2 to TRBJ2-2; no DNA check was done on the table's D call, TRBD1. CDR1 is SGHAT, CDR2 FQNNGV, per germline. The CDR3 totals 16 residues, both ends included.

The V call is TRBV5-1, the J call TRBJ2-7; TRBD1 matches 7 bases. CDR3 length: 15 residues. CDR1 and CDR2 (germline): SGHRS, YFSETQ. Trimming cost V 7 bases and J 1 base; bases outside gene matches: 11. Written as DNA, the CDR3 is TGCGCCAGCCGAGCCTCGACAGGGACATCCTACGAGCAGTACTTC. Protein product: CASRASTGTSYEQYF.

Only one count was recorded for this clonotype. The chain recombines TRBV4-2 with TRBJ2-2; possible D gene TRBD2, 6 bases. V lost 0 bases and J lost 4, with 9 bases in between. Germline-derived CDR1 and CDR2 are LGHNA and YNFKEQ. The CDR3 runs to 15 residues. The CDR3 reads CASSQDLAFTGELFF. CDR3 coding DNA: TGTGCCAGCAGCCAAGATCTAGCGTTCACCGGGGAGCTGTTTTTT.

This clonotype has ten or more counts. The V and J genes are TRBV7-9 and TRBJ1-2, with 10 bases matching TRBD1. The CDR3 loop spans 14 amino acids. With 1 base clipped from V and 8 bases from J, the junction kept 4 bases outside the gene matches. Germline CDR1 reads SEHNR; CDR2 reads FQNEAQ (reference sequence). The CDR3 is CASSLGGTGDGYTF. The CDR3 DNA reads TGTGCCAGCAGCTTAGGCGGGACAGGGGACGGCTACACCTTC.

The chain couples TRBV9 to TRBJ2-2; D is undetermined. The CDR3 sequence is 13 residues long. Trimming cost V 3 bases and J 4 bases, with 7 bases left between them. Looked up from germline, CDR1 is SGDLS and CDR2 is YYNGEE. The CDR3: CASSEVFTGELFF. The CDR3 DNA is TGTGCCAGCAGCGAAGTCTTCACCGGGGAGCTGTTTTTT. The whole variable domain, filled in from reference TRBV9 and TRBJ2-2, reads DSGVTQTPKHLITATGQRVTLRCSPRSGDLSVYWYQQSLDQGLQFLIQYYNGEERAKGNILERFSAQQFPDLHSELNLSSLELGDSALYFCASSEVFTGELFFGEGSRLTVL.

The chain employs TRBV10-3 and TRBJ2-1; 9 bases line up with TRBD2. V lost 8 bases, J lost 7 bases, and 6 bases stayed unmatched. The CDR3 is 13 residues long. Germline V gene sequence: CDR1 ENHRY, CDR2 SYGVKD. This CDR3 is CAIQREDGNEQFF. The DNA of the CDR3 is TGTGCCATCCAGCGGGAGGACGGAAATGAGCAGTTCTTC.

This chain connects TRBV7-3 to TRBJ2-1; D might be TRBD1 or TRBD2, each matching 5 bases. Per the germline V gene, CDR1 is SGHTA and CDR2 is FQGTGA. The CDR3 extends over 13 amino acids. V was clipped by 5 bases and J by 5 bases, with 10 bases between them. The CDR3 protein is CASSPGPHNEQFF. CDR3 sequence (DNA): TGTGCCAGCAGCCCGGGACCTCACAATGAGCAGTTCTTC.

The CDR3 is CASRGLYSGNTIYF. CDR3 DNA sequence: TGTGCCAGCAGGGGACTGTACTCTGGAAACACCATATATTTT. The chain uses TRBV6-1 and TRBJ1-3, with D perhaps TRBD1 (5 bases). The V gene's germline CDR1 is MNHNS and CDR2 SASEGT. This CDR3 is built from 14 residues. Trimming cost V 6 bases and J 0 bases, with 9 bases left between them.

This clonotype was found a few times. CDR3 sequence (DNA): TGTGCCAGCAGCAAATTATTGACAGGGGTATCCTATGGCTACACCTTC. Translation gives CASSKLLTGVSYGYTF. The genes are TRBV6-1 and TRBJ1-2; 8 nucleotides match TRBD1. The CDR3 consists of 16 residues. The J segment lost 4 bases and the V segment lost 6 bases, leaving 13 bases of the junction unmatched. CDR1 is MNHNS, CDR2 SASEGT, per germline.

V usage is TRBV6-5 and J usage is TRBJ1-3; D remains unclear. Trimming removed 0 bases from V and 0 bases from J, with 9 bases in between. Germline values: CDR1 MNHEY, CDR2 SVGAGI. CDR3 length equals 16 residues. The CDR3 sequence is CASSYSMANSGNTIYF. The DNA for the CDR3 is TGTGCCAGCAGTTACTCGATGGCAAACTCTGGAAACACCATATATTTT.